Listed below are T cell receptor beta chains from one sample, sequenced in a study of lymphopenia after photon versus proton radiotherapy. Assay: immunoSEQ multiplex PCR; the TCRdb copy retains only in-frame clones and omits some. The sample includes some 76,000 clones, around 92% of them seen just once. Sequencing used peripheral blood, obtained from a patient treated with photon-based radiotherapy. The source of these receptors is a woman aged 35 to 49 with cholangiocarcinoma. Each CDR3 is given with its conserved first and last residue. The D gene is left open where the match is weak. For some rows the clone size is stated as once, few or many, or as a class when expanded; others skip it.

d_gene,abundance,j_gene,v_gene,CDR3nt,CDR3aa
.,.,TRBJ2-3,TRBV6-1,TGTGCCAGCAGTGAAAGTGTGTGGGGCGGCACCACAGATACGCAGTATTTT,CASSESVWGGTTDTQYF
.,.,TRBJ1-5,TRBV7-2,TGTGCCAGCAAGCGAGGGGTAAATCAGCCCCAGCATTTT,CASKRGVNQPQHF
.,.,TRBJ1-1,TRBV11-1,TGTGCCAGCAGGTCGTATGGGGGTCAGAACACTGAAGCTTTCTTT,CASRSYGGQNTEAFF
.,.,TRBJ2-5,TRBV9,TGTGCCAGCTCTCCCGCCGACAACATGGAGACCCAGTACTTC,CASSPADNMETQYF
TRBD1,.,TRBJ2-2,TRBV29-1,TGCAGCGTGCCGGGACAGGGTCGCACCGGGGAGCTGTTTTTT,CSVPGQGRTGELFF
.,.,TRBJ2-1,TRBV5-1,TGCGCCAGCAGCTTGGCCCTCGGAGTAGGGGACGAGCAGTTCTTC,CASSLALGVGDEQFF
.,.,TRBJ1-2,TRBV10-3,TGTGCCATCAGTGAAAGGGGAATCTTGATCGACACCTTC,CAISERGILIDTF
.,.,TRBJ2-1,TRBV10-3,TGTGCCATCAGTGGAGGAGGAGACCAGTTCTTC,CAISGGGDQFF
.,once,TRBJ2-5,TRBV11-2,TGTGCCAGCAGAAGCGGCGGGGAAGAGACCCAGTACTTC,CASRSGGEETQYF
.,.,TRBJ1-2,TRBV18,TGTGCCAGCTCACCACCGTCGAGAACACACGAGTTACACTATGGCTACACCTTC,CASSPPSRTHELHYGYTF
TRBD1,.,TRBJ1-1,TRBV19,TGTGCCAGTAGTATAAAGGCGGACAGGGGGCTCGGGAGGACTGAAGCTTTCTTT,CASSIKADRGLGRTEAFF
.,.,TRBJ1-1,TRBV9,TGTGCCAGCAGCGTAAACCCCGTTGAGACTGAAGCTTTCTTT,CASSVNPVETEAFF
.,.,TRBJ1-1,TRBV7-8,TGTGCCAGCAGCGCGGACAGAAAGAACACTGAAGCTTTCTTT,CASSADRKNTEAFF
TRBD2,.,TRBJ2-3,TRBV7-3,TGTGCCAGCAGCTTATCTAATGGCGGGAGAGACGCAGATACGCAGTATTTT,CASSLSNGGRDADTQYF
.,few,TRBJ2-2,TRBV19,TGTGCCAGTAGTCTTCAAAGGGCAAGGAGCGGGGAGCTGTTTTTT,CASSLQRARSGELFF
.,.,TRBJ2-7,TRBV30,TGTGCCTGGAGTGGTTCCCCCGGGAGTTACGCCTACGAGCAGTACTTC,CAWSGSPGSYAYEQYF
.,.,TRBJ1-2,TRBV5-6,TGTGCCAGCAGCTTGGGCTTGGGGGACCTCTATGGCTACACCTTC,CASSLGLGDLYGYTF
TRBD2,.,TRBJ2-1,TRBV28,TGTGCCAGCAGTTCCGGGACTAGCGGGGTAAATGAGCAGTTCTTC,CASSSGTSGVNEQFF
.,.,TRBJ1-2,TRBV18,TGTGCCAGCTCACCAGGTAGCCAGGGATTCAACTATGGCTACACCTTC,CASSPGSQGFNYGYTF
.,.,TRBJ2-7,TRBV9,TGTGCCAGCAGCGGGGGGGTTTTAGGCTACGAGCAGTACTTC,CASSGGVLGYEQYF
.,.,TRBJ2-7,TRBV6-5,TGTGCCAGCAGTTACGGTGTCAACTCCTACGAGCAGTACTTC,CASSYGVNSYEQYF
TRBD2,.,TRBJ2-1,TRBV9,TGTGCCAGCAGCGTAGATAGCGGGGGGGCCTTTGAGCAGTTCTTC,CASSVDSGGAFEQFF
.,few,TRBJ2-5,TRBV6-5,TGTGCCAGCACCAAAGTGGCCGGGCAAGAGACCCAGTACTTC,CASTKVAGQETQYF
TRBD2,.,TRBJ2-3,TRBV28,TGTGCCAGCAGTGATAGCGGGAGTTTGCCAGATACGCAGTATTTT,CASSDSGSLPDTQYF
.,.,TRBJ1-2,TRBV30,TGTGCCTGGAGTGTTGGGCAGGGTGGTGGCTACACCTTC,CAWSVGQGGGYTF
TRBD2,.,TRBJ2-7,TRBV10-3,TGTGCCACCACTTCCCGTGAGGCGGGGGAGGGCCCATACGAGCAGTACTTC,CATTSREAGEGPYEQYF
TRBD1,.,TRBJ1-5,TRBV7-9,TGTGCCAGCAGCTTAGCCCCAGGGGGGCCCAGCAATCAGCCCCAGCATTTT,CASSLAPGGPSNQPQHF
.,.,TRBJ2-7,TRBV5-6,TGTGCCAGCAGCTTGGCGATCCACGAGCAGTACTTC,CASSLAIHEQYF
TRBD2,.,TRBJ2-1,TRBV9,TGTGCCAGCAGCACAAAGACTAGCGGGAGTCCTTCCTACAATGAGCAGTTCTTC,CASSTKTSGSPSYNEQFF
.,.,TRBJ2-7,TRBV30,TGTGCCTGGAGTAATCGAGGGGATGAGCAGTACTTC,CAWSNRGDEQYF
.,.,TRBJ1-2,TRBV28,TGTGCCAGCAGTTATCGGACAGAACCCTATGGCTACACCTTC,CASSYRTEPYGYTF
TRBD1,.,TRBJ1-2,TRBV27,TGTGCCAGCAGTCCCCACCGGACAGGGGGAAATAACTATGGCTACACCTTC,CASSPHRTGGNNYGYTF
TRBD2,.,TRBJ2-7,TRBV2,TGTGCCAGCAGAGGGGGGTCCAGCGGGAGGTCGGGAACATACAAAGAGCAGTACTTC,CASRGGSSGRSGTYKEQYF
.,once,TRBJ2-7,TRBV6-6,TGTGCCAGCAGCCGACACAGGGAGGCGGTGTACGAGCAGTACTTC,CASSRHREAVYEQYF
.,.,TRBJ2-6,TRBV18,TGTGCCAGCTCACCACAAGATTTGATCTCTGGGGCCAACGTCCTGACTTTC,CASSPQDLISGANVLTF
TRBD1,.,TRBJ1-2,TRBV19,TGTGCCAGTAGTTTCCGGGACAGAAGTTATGGCTACACCTTC,CASSFRDRSYGYTF
.,.,TRBJ1-4,TRBV5-8,TGTGCCAGCAGCCCCGCCCTACGGGGACGTGATGAAAAACTGTTTTTT,CASSPALRGRDEKLFF
.,.,TRBJ2-1,TRBV6-6,TGTGCCAGCAGTTACGCCACCCTACGGAATGAGCAGTTCTTC,CASSYATLRNEQFF
.,.,TRBJ1-1,TRBV20-1,TGCAGTGCACGGACAACTGAAGCTTTCTTT,CSARTTEAFF
TRBD1,.,TRBJ1-2,TRBV27,TGTGCCAGCAGTTCCCTCGGGACAGGAGGTTTGATACGCGGCTACACCTTC,CASSSLGTGGLIRGYTF
.,.,TRBJ2-5,TRBV28,TGTGCCAGCAGTACGGGAGAGACCCAGTACTTC,CASSTGETQYF
.,.,TRBJ2-3,TRBV13,TGTGCCAGCAGCTTAAGGGCCACAGATACGCAGTATTTT,CASSLRATDTQYF
.,.,TRBJ2-7,TRBV27,TGTGCCAGCAGTTCGCCTCTCACCAGACCCTACGAGCAGTACTTC,CASSSPLTRPYEQYF
.,.,TRBJ1-1,TRBV6-1,TGTGCCAGCAGTGAACAGGGTAACACTGAAGCTTTCTTT,CASSEQGNTEAFF
.,.,TRBJ2-1,TRBV6-6,TGTGCCAGCAGTCCCTACGGGAATGAGCAGTTCTTC,CASSPYGNEQFF
TRBD2,.,TRBJ2-3,TRBV6-5,TGTGCCAGCAGTTACTCAGGAGCGGGGTCGGAAGATACGCAGTATTTT,CASSYSGAGSEDTQYF
.,.,TRBJ1-1,TRBV25-1,TGTGCCAGCAGTCGAGGGAACACTGAAGCTTTCTTT,CASSRGNTEAFF
.,.,TRBJ2-3,TRBV6-5,TGTGCCAGCAGTTACTTAACTAGGGGTAACACAGATACGCAGTATTTT,CASSYLTRGNTDTQYF
.,.,TRBJ2-7,TRBV27,TGTGCCAGCGGTCCTTACGAGCAGTACTTC,CASGPYEQYF
TRBD1,.,TRBJ1-2,TRBV5-5,TGTGCCAGCAGCTTAGGGGACAGGGCTATCTATGGCTACACCTTC,CASSLGDRAIYGYTF
TRBD1,.,TRBJ1-5,TRBV27,TGTGCCAGCAGGACAGGGAGCCAGCCCCAGCATTTT,CASRTGSQPQHF
.,.,TRBJ1-1,TRBV20-1,TGCAGTGCTAGATACTCGCGGGAAGCTTTCTTT,CSARYSREAFF
.,.,TRBJ2-2,TRBV28,TGTGCCAGCAGTTTTCCCGGCACCGGGGAGCTGTTTTTT,CASSFPGTGELFF
TRBD2,few,TRBJ2-2,TRBV5-4,TGTGCCAGCAGGAGAGGGACTAGCGGGGGTGCTACGAACACCGGGGAGCTGTTTTTT,CASRRGTSGGATNTGELFF
.,.,TRBJ2-7,TRBV29-1,TGCAGCGTTGAAGGGGGCACTTCCTACGAGCAGTACTTC,CSVEGGTSYEQYF
TRBD1,.,TRBJ2-7,TRBV30,TGTGCCCAGGGACAGGGCTACGAGCAGTACTTC,CAQGQGYEQYF
.,.,TRBJ1-1,TRBV28,TGTGCCAGCAGTTTTAAGCGCGGGAACACTGAAGCTTTCTTT,CASSFKRGNTEAFF
.,.,TRBJ2-7,TRBV29-1,TGCAGCGTGAAACGGGACACTTCCTCCTACGAGCAGTACTTC,CSVKRDTSSYEQYF
.,.,TRBJ1-1,TRBV30,TGTGCCTGTTCGGACCCAAGAAGGGCTGAAGCTTTCTTT,CACSDPRRAEAFF